Below are 32 T cell receptor beta chains sequenced from a single sample in a study of blood T cell repertoires in COVID-19. Assay: immunoSEQ multiplex PCR; the TCRdb copy retains only in-frame clones and omits some. The sample lists about 220,000 clones, 80% to 90% occurring once. The specimen sequenced was PBMCs or T cells enriched from blood (not recorded which). The receptors derive from a woman between 45 and 65 years old with acute COVID-19.

This sequence joins TRBV15 and TRBJ2-7; 11 bases fit TRBD2. V lost 1 base, J lost 0 bases, and 2 bases stayed unmatched. CDR1 and CDR2 from the germline V gene are LNHNV and YYDKDF (reference sequence). The CDR3 loop spans 16 amino acids. CDR3 coding DNA: TGTGCCACCAGCAGAGGGGGGACTAGCGGCTCCTACGAGCAGTACTTC. Protein product: CATSRGGTSGSYEQYF.

This clone is a singleton in its sample. The chain joins TRBV18 to TRBJ1-5; no clear D gene. The germline V gene has CDR1 KGHSH and CDR2 LQKENI. This CDR3 contains 14 residues. Trimming removed 1 base at V and 3 bases at J, with 7 bases between. The CDR3 sequence is CASSPRADNQPQHF. The CDR3 DNA reads as TGTGCCAGCTCACCACGGGCAGACAATCAGCCCCAGCATTTT.

This clone has more than one count but fewer than ten. The chain joins TRBV7-2 to TRBJ2-7; D is unclear. CDR3 length: 14 amino acids. The germline V and J ends were trimmed by 8 bases and 0 bases, with 14 bases remaining between them. Looked up from germline, CDR1 is SGHTA and CDR2 is FQGNSA. CDR3 coding DNA: TGTGCCAGCGCTTGGAGACCCCTCTCCTACGAGCAGTACTTC. Amino acid sequence: CASAWRPLSYEQYF.

V usage is TRBV9 and J usage is TRBJ2-5; TRBD1 might be the D (5 bases). Looked up from germline, CDR1 is SGDLS and CDR2 is YYNGEE. V was clipped by 0 bases and J by 1 base, with 7 bases between them. The CDR3 sequence is 14 residues long. DNA for the CDR3: TGTGCCAGCAGCGTAGAGGGGTCCCAAGAGACCCAGTACTTC. It yields the protein CASSVEGSQETQYF.

V is TRBV19 and J is TRBJ2-7; TRBD1 agrees at 8 bases. J gave up 3 bases and V 6 bases, and 10 bases lay outside the gene matches. This CDR3 has 15 amino acids. CDR1 and CDR2 (germline): LNHDA, SQIVND (reference sequence). The CDR3 DNA sequence: TGTGCCAGTAGAGACGAAGGACAGGGACACTACGAGCAGTACTTC. Protein product: CASRDEGQGHYEQYF. Using reference TRBV19 and TRBJ2-7 for the parts outside the CDR3, the full variable domain is DGGITQSPKYLFRKEGQNVTLSCEQNLNHDAMYWYRQDPGQGLRLIYYSQIVNDFQKGDIAEGYSVSREKKESFPLTVTSAQKNPTAFYLCASRDEGQGHYEQYFGPGTRLTVT.

The V gene is TRBV7-3, the J gene TRBJ2-2; possibly TRBD2 for D (6 bases). CDR1 is SGHTA, CDR2 FQGTGA, per germline. This CDR3 comprises 15 residues. The V end lost 5 bases, the J end lost 2 bases, and 12 bases lay between the germline ends. CDR3 sequence (DNA): TGTGCCAGCAGCACGTTAGCGGCTAACACCGGGGAGCTGTTTTTT. Translation: CASSTLAANTGELFF.

The chain links TRBV27 to TRBJ2-2; no definite D call. The CDR3 has 14 residues. Trimming took off 2 bases at V and 4 bases at J, with 8 bases between the two ends. Germline CDR1 is MNHEY and CDR2 is SMNVEV (reference sequence). Here the CDR3 DNA reads TGTGCCAGCAGTTTAGGCTTTTCCACCGGGGAGCTGTTTTTT. This encodes CASSLGFSTGELFF.

J is TRBJ2-5 and V is TRBV13, with a weak D call TRBD1 (6 bases). This CDR3 region has 13 residues. CDR1 PRHDT and CDR2 FYEKMQ come from the germline V gene (reference sequence). V lost 5 bases to trimming and J lost 5 bases, with 12 bases between them. CDR3 loop: CASSPLTGETQYF. In DNA, the CDR3 is TGTGCCAGCAGCCCTCTTACAGGGGAGACCCAGTACTTC. Using reference TRBV13 and TRBJ2-5 for the parts outside the CDR3, the full variable domain is AAGVIQSPRHLIKEKRETATLKCYPIPRHDTVYWYQQGPGQDPQFLISFYEKMQSDKGSIPDRFSAQQFSDYHSELNMSSLELGDSALYFCASSPLTGETQYFGPGTRLLVL.

The chain is built from TRBV28 and TRBJ1-4; TRBD1 aligns across 7 bases. After removal of 6 bases from V and 2 bases from J, the junction contained 3 bases not matched to a gene. This CDR3 comprises 14 residues. Germline V gene data show CDR1 as MDHEN and CDR2 as SYDVKM. CDR3 in amino acids: CASSQQGTNEKLFF. The CDR3 DNA reads TGTGCCAGCAGCCAACAGGGGACTAATGAAAAACTGTTTTTT.

This clone was detected only once. The rearrangement links TRBV4-1 to TRBJ1-4; no clear D. The V gene lost 0 bases and the J gene lost 6 bases, with 14 bases spanning the gap. The length of the CDR3 is 16 residues. Germline values: CDR1 MGHRA, CDR2 YSYEKL. CDR3 sequence reads: CASSQDRSRRDEKLFF. CDR3 sequence (DNA): TGCGCCAGCAGCCAAGATCGGTCGAGGCGGGATGAAAAACTGTTTTTT.

The chain links TRBV7-3 to TRBJ2-2; a possible D gene is TRBD2 (5 bases). The germline gives CDR1 SGHTA, CDR2 FQGTGA. Trimming stripped 0 bases from V and 6 bases from J, with 11 bases between. This CDR3 region has 15 residues. CDR3 sequence reads: CASSLTALGAGELFF. Here the CDR3 DNA reads TGTGCCAGCAGCTTAACAGCACTAGGTGCCGGGGAGCTGTTTTTT.

This chain links TRBV5-1 with TRBJ1-1, with D perhaps matching TRBD1 (6 bases). V lost 0 bases and J lost 0, with 12 bases in between. The CDR3 is 16 residues long. CDR1 and CDR2 from the germline V gene are SGHRS and YFSETQ. The CDR3 is CASSLATGTMNTEAFF. The CDR3 bases are TGCGCCAGCAGCTTGGCTACAGGGACCATGAACACTGAAGCTTTCTTT.

This rearrangement joins TRBV4-2 to TRBJ2-1, with D uncertain. Trimming took 0 bases from V and 4 from J, leaving 10 bases between them. The CDR3 extends over 15 amino acids. Germline V gene lookup returns CDR1 LGHNA and CDR2 YNFKEQ. This CDR3 is CASSQEATEYNEQFF. The CDR3 nucleotides read TGTGCCAGCAGCCAAGAAGCGACGGAGTACAATGAGCAGTTCTTC.

The chain uses TRBV7-9 and TRBJ2-1, with TRBD2 matching 13 bases. The V gene end was trimmed by 5 bases and the J gene end by 1 base; junction bases not matched to a gene: 2. The CDR3 runs 16 residues. Germline V gene data show CDR1 as SEHNR and CDR2 as FQNEAQ (reference sequence). CDR3 sequence (DNA): TGTGCCAGCAGCCTGACTAGCGGGAGGTCCTACAATGAGCAGTTCTTC. This encodes CASSLTSGRSYNEQFF.

CDR3 sequence reads: CASSPTGSPYEQYF. As DNA, the CDR3 is TGTGCCAGCAGCCCAACAGGGTCCCCCTACGAGCAGTACTTC. This chain joins TRBV9 and TRBJ2-7; tentative D call: TRBD1 (6 bases). CDR3 length: 14 residues. Germline V gene lookup returns CDR1 SGDLS and CDR2 YYNGEE. V lost 4 bases and J 2 bases, leaving 13 bases between the germline ends. Full variable domain (remainder filled in from reference TRBV9 and TRBJ2-7): DSGVTQTPKHLITATGQRVTLRCSPRSGDLSVYWYQQSLDQGLQFLIQYYNGEERAKGNILERFSAQQFPDLHSELNLSSLELGDSALYFCASSPTGSPYEQYFGPGTRLTVT.

The sample holds one count of this clone. The V and J genes are TRBV9 and TRBJ1-3; possibly TRBD1 for D (5 bases). Deletions cut 3 bases from V and 0 bases from J, with 10 bases between. The CDR3 runs 15 residues. Germline CDR1 reads SGDLS; CDR2 reads YYNGEE. The CDR3 reads CASSEDNYSGNTIYF. DNA of the CDR3: TGTGCCAGCAGCGAGGACAACTACTCTGGAAACACCATATATTTT. Filled out from reference TRBV9 and TRBJ1-3, the complete variable domain reads DSGVTQTPKHLITATGQRVTLRCSPRSGDLSVYWYQQSLDQGLQFLIQYYNGEERAKGNILERFSAQQFPDLHSELNLSSLELGDSALYFCASSEDNYSGNTIYFGEGSWLTVV.

V is TRBV24-1 and J is TRBJ2-7; D is undetermined. V was cut by 5 bases and J by 5 bases, with 9 bases left in between. The CDR3 totals 12 residues. Germline V lookup: CDR1 KGHDR, CDR2 SFDVKD. This CDR3 is CATSGNADEQYF. As DNA, the CDR3 is TGTGCCACCAGTGGAAATGCGGACGAGCAGTACTTC.

The J gene is TRBJ1-1, the V gene TRBV12-3 or TRBV12-4, with D maybe TRBD1 (6 bases). V dropped 7 bases and J dropped 6 bases, with 15 bases sitting between them. CDR3 length: 13 amino acids. CDR3 sequence (DNA): TGTGCCAGCACCCGCAGGGGCACAGCTGAAGCTTTCTTT. Its translation: CASTRRGTAEAFF.

The chain couples TRBV27 to TRBJ2-7, with TRBD1 matching 8 bases. Germline CDR1 is MNHEY and CDR2 is SMNVEV (reference sequence). V gave up 5 bases and J gave up 6 bases; unmatched junction bases: 9. The CDR3 covers 14 residues. The CDR3 coding sequence is TGTGCCAGCAGTGCCAGGGGGCTTGGGGCCGAGCAGTACTTC. Protein sequence: CASSARGLGAEQYF.

V usage is TRBV2 and J usage is TRBJ2-7; 14 positions agree with TRBD2. Germline CDR1 is SNHLY and CDR2 is FYNNEI. V was clipped by 7 bases and J by 3 bases; unmatched bases: 8. This CDR3 comprises 16 residues. This CDR3 reads CASTRGGTSGSYEQYF. CDR3 nucleotide sequence: TGTGCCAGCACAAGGGGAGGGACTAGCGGGAGCTACGAGCAGTACTTC.

The chain links TRBV7-2 to TRBJ1-4; tentatively, D is TRBD1 (6 bases). The germline CDR1 and CDR2 sequences are SGHTA and FQGNSA. This CDR3 region has 16 residues. Trimming took 5 bases from V and 2 from J, leaving 15 bases between them. CDR3 in DNA: TGTGCCAGCAGCCCACAGGGTCCCCTGACTAATGAAAAACTGTTTTTT. This sequence encodes CASSPQGPLTNEKLFF.

V usage is TRBV3-1 (or the pseudogene TRBV3-2) and J usage is TRBJ2-1, with a weak D call TRBD2 (6 bases). CDR1 and CDR2 from the germline V gene are LGHDT and YNNKEL (reference sequence). The length of the CDR3 is 14 residues. Between the trimmed V and J ends, which lost 3 bases and 4 bases, there was a span of 10 bases. The CDR3 nucleotides read TGTGCCAGCAGCCACGGAGGGCGGTACAATGAGCAGTTCTTC. Its translation is CASSHGGRYNEQFF.

The rearrangement links TRBV19 to TRBJ1-2, with D possibly TRBD1 on 6 matching bases. Germline CDR1 and CDR2: LNHDA and SQIVND (reference sequence). Trimming removed 3 bases from V and 7 bases from J, with 18 bases in between. The CDR3 loop spans 15 amino acids. CDR3 amino acids: CASSISSTGLLGYTF. The CDR3 DNA reads as TGTGCCAGTAGTATTTCCTCGACAGGCCTCCTTGGCTACACCTTC.

This chain links TRBV6-2 or TRBV6-3 with TRBJ1-1; 8 bases align to TRBD1. This CDR3 spans 15 amino acids. CDR1 MNHEY and CDR2 SVGEGT come from the germline V gene. V lost 6 bases to trimming and J lost 5 bases; unmatched junction nucleotides: 11. CDR3 DNA: TGTGCCAGCAGCCGCGCCCCACAGGGGGGGACTGAAGCTTTCTTT. It encodes CASSRAPQGGTEAFF.

This chain uses TRBV6-1 with TRBJ1-5, with 9 bases lining up with TRBD1. The CDR3 has 17 amino acids. The V gene's germline CDR1 is MNHNS and CDR2 SASEGT. The junction had 10 bases not matched to a gene; V was cut back by 4 bases and J by 3 bases. The CDR3: CASSGSLGQGINQPQHF. The CDR3 DNA reads TGTGCCAGCAGTGGCTCGTTGGGACAGGGTATCAATCAGCCCCAGCATTTT.

The chain couples TRBV27 to TRBJ2-4; D uncertain. V was trimmed by 2 bases and J by 0 bases, leaving 8 bases between them. The CDR3 is made up of 15 amino acids. Germline values: CDR1 MNHEY, CDR2 SMNVEV (reference sequence). CDR3 sequence reads: CASSLGSLAKNIQYF. The CDR3 DNA sequence: TGTGCCAGCAGTTTAGGCAGTTTAGCCAAAAACATTCAGTACTTC.

The rearrangement links TRBV27 to TRBJ1-2, with a tentative D call TRBD1 (5 bases). The ends were cut back, 6 bases at V and 4 bases at J, with 18 bases in the middle. This CDR3 is 15 amino acids long. Germline V gene sequence: CDR1 MNHEY, CDR2 SMNVEV (reference sequence). CDR3 sequence reads: CASSPTSGTVYGYTF. CDR3 sequence (DNA): TGTGCCAGCAGCCCTACCTCCGGGACTGTCTATGGCTACACCTTC.

The V and J genes are TRBV4-2 and TRBJ2-4, with TRBD2 identical over 14 bases. The CDR3 is 18 residues long. Unmatched junction bases numbered 13, after V lost 4 bases and J lost 8 bases. Germline V gene lookup returns CDR1 LGHNA and CDR2 YNFKEQ. The CDR3 DNA follows: TGTGCCAGCAGCCGCGCAGAGGGACTAGCGGGAGTAACCGACATTCAGTACTTC. Protein sequence: CASSRAEGLAGVTDIQYF.

This clone was counted once. V is TRBV6-5 and J is TRBJ2-7; maybe TRBD2 (6 bases). V was trimmed by 2 bases and J by 1 base, leaving 9 bases between them. The germline CDR1 and CDR2 sequences are MNHEY and SVGAGI. The CDR3 runs 14 residues. The CDR3 nucleotides are TGTGCCAGCAGTTACGACCGGGAGTCCTACGAGCAGTACTTC. Translating gives CASSYDRESYEQYF.

The chain combines TRBV29-1 with TRBJ2-7; the match to TRBD1 covers 12 bases. Looked up from germline, CDR1 is SQVTM and CDR2 is ANQGSEA. V lost 5 bases to trimming and J lost 0 bases; unmatched junction nucleotides: 8. This CDR3 is built from 16 residues. The CDR3 loop is CSVRDRGRRNSYEQYF. In DNA, the CDR3 is TGCAGCGTTCGGGACAGGGGGCGCCGAAACTCCTACGAGCAGTACTTC.

This rearrangement joins TRBV11-3 to TRBJ1-2; unclear D gene. Germline assignment: CDR1 SGHNT and CDR2 YENEEA. The CDR3 covers 15 residues. V was clipped by 1 base and J by 2 bases, with 11 bases between them. CDR3 sequence (DNA): TGTGCCAGCAGCTTAGGGGCAGATCCAAACTATGGCTACACCTTC. It translates to CASSLGADPNYGYTF.

This chain uses TRBV5-6 with TRBJ1-5; tentatively, D is TRBD1 (6 bases). The V end was cut by 0 bases, the J end by 1 base, with 11 bases between. The CDR3 is made up of 16 amino acids. Germline CDR1 reads SGHDT; CDR2 reads YYEEEE. The CDR3 region has the DNA TGTGCCAGCAGCTTGGGAGGGACACTCAGCAATCAGCCCCAGCATTTT. It encodes CASSLGGTLSNQPQHF.